The next 19 T cell receptor beta chains were all read from a single sample in a study of shared clonotypes between healthy human individuals. Clones were sequenced by immunoSEQ multiplex PCR, and TCRdb holds only the in-frame ones, with some missing. The sample has about 590,000 clones, roughly 96% seen once. CD45RO-negative, CCR7-positively selected cells formed the naive CD8 fraction, excluding terminally differentiated effector memory CD45RA+ cells. Sequencing used naive CD8+ T cells sorted from blood. The receptor source for this set is a young woman in good health.

The CDR3 is CASSLSAGKQGEQYF. The CDR3 nucleotides read TGTGCCAGCAGCTTGTCCGCCGGGAAGCAGGGCGAGCAGTACTTC. The gene calls are TRBV5-6 and TRBJ2-7; D is tentatively TRBD1 or TRBD2 (5 bases each). Trimming took 1 base from V and 6 from J, leaving 17 bases between them. Per germline, CDR1 SGHDT and CDR2 YYEEEE. This CDR3 contains 15 residues.

The J gene is TRBJ2-7, the V gene TRBV20-1; no clear D. Germline CDR1 reads DFQATT; CDR2 reads SNEGSKA (reference sequence). CDR3 length: 11 amino acids. V lost 6 bases, J lost 4 bases, and 10 bases lay in between. The CDR3 DNA reads as TGCAGTGCCGATTTCGGGTACGAGCAGTACTTC. Translated: CSADFGYEQYF.

The chain is built from TRBV4-1 and TRBJ2-5; 9 bases align to TRBD2. Near its end, the DNA agrees better with TRBJ2-7, so the J call may be wrong. This CDR3 has 15 residues. CDR1 is MGHRA and CDR2 is YSYEKL in the germline V gene. CDR3 region: CASSHSTSGLYEQYF. In nucleotides, the CDR3 is TGCGCCAGCAGCCACTCGACTAGCGGACTCTACGAGCAGTACTTC.

The chain couples TRBV6-1 to TRBJ1-1, with 7 nucleotides matching TRBD1. Germline V gene sequence: CDR1 MNHNS, CDR2 SASEGT. The CDR3 loop spans 14 amino acids. J was trimmed by 4 bases and V by 7 bases; bases with no gene match: 9. The CDR3 region has the DNA TGTGCCAGCAAGGGGGCGGAGCCCGTCACTGAAGCTTTCTTT. This sequence encodes CASKGAEPVTEAFF.

The chain is built from TRBV27 and TRBJ2-7, with 8 nucleotides matching TRBD1. Germline V gives CDR1 MNHEY, CDR2 SMNVEV (reference sequence). J lost 5 bases, V lost 5 bases, and 8 bases had no gene match. The length of the CDR3 is 14 residues. The CDR3 here is CASSPSGQDNEQYF. The CDR3, as DNA: TGTGCCAGCAGTCCATCGGGACAGGATAACGAGCAGTACTTC.

The chain combines TRBV7-9 with TRBJ2-6; D gene ambiguous. In germline, CDR1 is SEHNR, CDR2 FQNEAQ (reference sequence). Trimming pared 4 bases from V and 0 bases from J, leaving 13 bases between. The CDR3 length is 17 residues. The CDR3 loop reads CASSYEIRSSGANVLTF. The CDR3 bases are TGTGCCAGCAGCTACGAAATACGCTCCTCTGGGGCCAACGTCCTGACTTTC.

The rearrangement uses TRBV28 and TRBJ1-5; D is uncertain. The CDR3 runs 13 residues. Germline V lookup: CDR1 MDHEN, CDR2 SYDVKM. Deletions cut 5 bases from V and 6 bases from J, with 11 bases between. CDR3 amino acids: CASSPDLGQPQHF. The CDR3, as DNA: TGTGCCAGCAGTCCGGACTTAGGTCAGCCCCAGCATTTT.

The chain joins TRBV7-9 to TRBJ2-1, with TRBD2 matching over 9 bases. This CDR3 comprises 16 residues. Germline CDR1 and CDR2: SEHNR and FQNEAQ (reference sequence). The ends lost 1 base at V and 6 bases at J; junction bases unmatched: 7. CDR3 DNA: TGTGCCAGCAGCTTAGTCCTAGCGGGAAGTTCCAATGAGCAGTTCTTC. This codes for CASSLVLAGSSNEQFF.

The chain has TRBV28 and TRBJ2-1; D gene unclear. Germline V gene lookup returns CDR1 MDHEN and CDR2 SYDVKM. The CDR3 covers 15 residues. The ends were cut back, 2 bases at V and 0 bases at J, with 8 bases in the middle. The DNA for the CDR3 is TGTGCCAGCAGTTTACCCGGGCGCTCCTACAATGAGCAGTTCTTC. It yields the protein CASSLPGRSYNEQFF.

The chain employs TRBV19 and TRBJ1-5; D is unresolved. Germline CDR1 reads LNHDA; CDR2 reads SQIVND (reference sequence). Trimming removed 5 bases at V and 0 bases at J, with 11 bases between. This CDR3 region has 15 residues. CDR3 sequence (DNA): TGTGCCAGTAGTCTCGACACCAATAGCAATCAGCCCCAGCATTTT. Translated, it gives CASSLDTNSNQPQHF.

The chain is built from TRBV27 and TRBJ1-2, with 9 positions matching TRBD1. CDR3 size: 14 residues. V gave up 7 bases and J gave up 0 bases; unmatched junction bases: 3. Looked up from germline, CDR1 is MNHEY and CDR2 is SMNVEV (reference sequence). The CDR3 DNA follows: TGTGCCAGCACTGGGACAGGGACTAACTATGGCTACACCTTC. It yields the protein CASTGTGTNYGYTF.

The V gene is TRBV28, the J gene TRBJ1-2; D ambiguous. This CDR3 has 15 residues. Per the germline V gene, CDR1 is MDHEN and CDR2 is SYDVKM. V was cut by 3 bases and J by 3 bases, with 14 bases left in between. CDR3 in amino acids: CASSFLSAGYYGYTF. The CDR3 DNA reads TGTGCCAGCAGTTTCCTGTCAGCCGGGTACTATGGCTACACCTTC.

V usage is TRBV29-1 and J usage is TRBJ1-2, with a tentative D call TRBD1 (5 bases). The CDR3 spans 15 residues. CDR1 is SQVTM and CDR2 is ANQGSEA in the germline V gene. V lost 1 base to trimming and J lost 7 bases, with 19 bases between them. The CDR3 coding sequence is TGCAGCGTTGAAGGGGTAGGCCCGGGGGTAGGTGGCTACACCTTC. The encoded protein is CSVEGVGPGVGGYTF.

The chain employs TRBV4-1 and TRBJ2-5, with TRBD1 matching 8 bases. The CDR3 totals 15 residues. In germline, CDR1 is MGHRA, CDR2 YSYEKL. V lost 4 bases, J lost 2 bases, and 6 bases stayed unmatched. The CDR3 region has the DNA TGCGCCAGCAGCCTCGGGACAGGTGGGCAAGAGACCCAGTACTTC. Protein sequence: CASSLGTGGQETQYF.

The genes are TRBV4-1 and TRBJ2-7; 9 nucleotides match TRBD2. This CDR3 is built from 15 residues. Losses at the gene ends were 2 bases for V and 4 bases for J; bases not matched to a gene: 6. Per the germline V gene, CDR1 is MGHRA and CDR2 is YSYEKL. The CDR3 DNA sequence: TGCGCCAGCAGCCAATTTAGCGGGAGCGGGTACGAGCAGTACTTC. This gives the protein CASSQFSGSGYEQYF.

The chain recombines TRBV30 with TRBJ2-3; 12 bases map to TRBD2. CDR1 and CDR2 (germline): GTSNPN, SVGIG (reference sequence). The junction had 17 bases not matched to a gene; V was cut back by 4 bases and J by 3 bases. The length of the CDR3 is 19 residues. CDR3 nucleotides: TGTGCCTGGACGCCGTGGTGGACTAGCGGGATGGGTGAGACAGATACGCAGTATTTT. Translated: CAWTPWWTSGMGETDTQYF.

The rearrangement links TRBV6-5 to TRBJ2-5; D is ambiguous. The end of the DNA aligns better with TRBJ2-7, so the J call may be wrong. The CDR3 has 12 residues. The V gene's germline CDR1 is MNHEY and CDR2 SVGAGI. CDR3 DNA sequence: TGTGCCAGCAGCACCCACCTCTACGAGCAGTACTTC. This translates into CASSTHLYEQYF.

V usage is TRBV19 and J usage is TRBJ2-7; 8 nucleotides line up with TRBD1. The junction had 7 bases not matched to a gene; V was cut back by 8 bases and J by 4 bases. The CDR3 is made up of 13 amino acids. CDR1 LNHDA and CDR2 SQIVND come from the germline V gene (reference sequence). The DNA for the CDR3 is TGTGCCAGTGCCCAGCGGACAGGGTACGAGCAGTACTTC. It yields the protein CASAQRTGYEQYF. Using reference TRBV19 and TRBJ2-7 for the parts outside the CDR3, the full variable domain is DGGITQSPKYLFRKEGQNVTLSCEQNLNHDAMYWYRQDPGQGLRLIYYSQIVNDFQKGDIAEGYSVSREKKESFPLTVTSAQKNPTAFYLCASAQRTGYEQYFGPGTRLTVT.

A single count supports this clone. The chain is built from TRBV19 and TRBJ2-7, with D perhaps TRBD2 (5 bases). Germline V lookup: CDR1 LNHDA, CDR2 SQIVND (reference sequence). Trimming removed 5 bases from V and 4 bases from J, with 12 bases in between. The CDR3 is 13 residues long. The CDR3 DNA reads TGTGCCAGTAGTGAGGGCGTGGGGTACGAGCAGTACTTC. This encodes CASSEGVGYEQYF.